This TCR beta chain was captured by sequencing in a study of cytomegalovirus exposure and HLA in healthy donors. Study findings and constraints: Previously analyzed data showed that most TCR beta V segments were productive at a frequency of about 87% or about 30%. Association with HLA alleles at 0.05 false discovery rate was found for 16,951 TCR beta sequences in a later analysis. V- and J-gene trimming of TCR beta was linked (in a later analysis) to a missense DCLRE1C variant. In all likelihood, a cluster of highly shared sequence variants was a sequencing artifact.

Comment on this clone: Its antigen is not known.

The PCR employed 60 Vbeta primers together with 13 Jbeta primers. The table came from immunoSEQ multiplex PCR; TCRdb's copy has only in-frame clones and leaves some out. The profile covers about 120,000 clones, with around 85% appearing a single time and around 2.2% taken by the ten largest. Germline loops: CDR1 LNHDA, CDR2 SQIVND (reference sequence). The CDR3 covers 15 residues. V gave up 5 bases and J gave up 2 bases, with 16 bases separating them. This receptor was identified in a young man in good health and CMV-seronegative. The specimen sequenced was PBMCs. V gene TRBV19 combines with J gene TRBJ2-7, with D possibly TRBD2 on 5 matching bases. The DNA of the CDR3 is TGTGCCAGTAGTGATGGACTGAATCCTACCTACGAGCAGTACTTC. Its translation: CASSDGLNPTYEQYF.